This T cell receptor beta chain was documented in a study of shared clonotypes between healthy human individuals. Overall study results and limits: The sharing of 5% to 5.5% of naive CD4 clonotypes was seen across a handful of donors.

CDR3 size: 15 residues. Germline V lookup: CDR1 WNHNN, CDR2 SYGVQD (reference sequence). V dropped 6 bases and J dropped 4 bases, with 18 bases sitting between them. Profiling relied on immunoSEQ multiplex PCR, and the TCRdb table lists in-frame clones only, not all of them. The table records over 950,000 clones, around 77% of them present only once. Notes on this clone: Its antigen remains unidentified.

The J gene is TRBJ1-1, the V gene TRBV10-1; D unclear. This clonotype was sampled from a man younger than 30 in good health. Some clones in this sample may be carry-over from other donors' samples. Sequencing was performed on memory CD4+ T cells from PBMCs. Described subset: CD45RA-negative fraction. CDR3 coding DNA: TGCGCCAGCAGGGATGATCCTCCCTGGGGCACTGAAGCTTTCTTT. Amino acid sequence: CASRDDPPWGTEAFF.